These T cell receptor beta chains were read from a single sample in a study of control samples from healthy donors and cancer patients. The assay was immunoSEQ multiplex PCR, and TCRdb's table has in-frame clones only and misses some. This table holds about 180,000 clones, roughly 92% found once. Sample: blood. The receptors here all came from a man aged 30-40 years in good health. Each CDR3 is given with its conserved first and last residue. Each record gives: V gene, J gene, CDR3 protein.

TRBV3-1/TRBV3-2	TRBJ2-3	CASSQGVPTQYF
TRBV5-1	TRBJ1-1	CASMPDPNTEAFF
TRBV29-1	TRBJ2-3	CSAPGGSGTDTQYF
TRBV4-1	TRBJ2-7	CASSHRLLYEQYF
TRBV6-1	TRBJ2-2	CASSEPFSGRAAGELFF
TRBV6-6	TRBJ1-6	CASTRSGSPLHF
TRBV20-1	TRBJ2-3	CSARGGDTQYF
TRBV6-6	TRBJ1-1	CASSMRAEAFF
TRBV18	TRBJ2-5	CASSARLQETQYF
TRBV4-1	TRBJ2-1	CASSQEASSGGVYNEQFF
TRBV15	TRBJ2-5	CATSRDDRGGETQYF
TRBV3-1/TRBV3-2	TRBJ2-5	CASSQGLGLAGVDPQETQYF
TRBV5-6	TRBJ1-2	CASSLGMEGSWGYTF
TRBV6-5	TRBJ2-7	CASSYWRGHSYEQYF
TRBV29-1	TRBJ1-4	CSVLRTGLGNEKLFF
TRBV6-2/TRBV6-3	TRBJ1-2	CASSYLAGAEGYTF
TRBV5-4	TRBJ2-1	CASSSRLAGLYNEQFF
TRBV20-1	TRBJ1-1	CSARGPEAFF
TRBV5-1	TRBJ2-1	CASSVDRIYNEQFF
TRBV10-3	TRBJ1-4	CAISESTGAPRGNEKLFF
TRBV7-3	TRBJ1-6	CASSLRGGSNSPLHF
TRBV2	TRBJ1-1	CASRTEMNTEAFF
TRBV19	TRBJ1-2	CASKAARTNYGYTF
TRBV27	TRBJ2-7	CASSPRLAGGHYEQYF
TRBV5-1	TRBJ2-5	CASSLRGLAGETQYF